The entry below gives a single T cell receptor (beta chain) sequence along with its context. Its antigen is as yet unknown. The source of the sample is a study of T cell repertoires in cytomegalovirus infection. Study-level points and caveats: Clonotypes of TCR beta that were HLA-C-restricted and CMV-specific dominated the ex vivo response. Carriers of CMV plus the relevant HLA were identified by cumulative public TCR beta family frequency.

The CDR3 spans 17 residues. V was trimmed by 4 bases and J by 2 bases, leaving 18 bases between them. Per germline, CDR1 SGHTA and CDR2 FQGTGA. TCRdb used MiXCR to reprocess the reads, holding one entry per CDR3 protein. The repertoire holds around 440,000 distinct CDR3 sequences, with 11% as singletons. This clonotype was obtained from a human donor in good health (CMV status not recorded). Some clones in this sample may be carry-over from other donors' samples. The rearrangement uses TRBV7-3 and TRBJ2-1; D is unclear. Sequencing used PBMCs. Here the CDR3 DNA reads TGTGCCAGCAGCTCTGTTCCCGGGCGAGACGCCTACAATGAGCAGTTCTTC. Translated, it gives CASSSVPGRDAYNEQFF.